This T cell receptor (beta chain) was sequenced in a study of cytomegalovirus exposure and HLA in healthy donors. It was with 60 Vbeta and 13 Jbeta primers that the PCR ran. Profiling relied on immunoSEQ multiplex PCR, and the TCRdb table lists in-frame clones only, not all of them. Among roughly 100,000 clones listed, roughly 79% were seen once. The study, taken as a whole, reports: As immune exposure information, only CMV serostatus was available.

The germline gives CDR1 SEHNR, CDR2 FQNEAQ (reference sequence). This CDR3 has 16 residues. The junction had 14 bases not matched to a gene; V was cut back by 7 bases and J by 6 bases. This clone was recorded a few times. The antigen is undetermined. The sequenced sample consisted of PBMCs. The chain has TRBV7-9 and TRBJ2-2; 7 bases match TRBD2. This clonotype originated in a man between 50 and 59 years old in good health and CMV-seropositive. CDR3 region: CASTPIGPSGSGELFF. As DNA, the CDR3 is TGTGCCAGCACCCCCATAGGCCCTAGCGGTTCCGGGGAGCTGTTTTTT.